This entry describes one TCR beta chain. The data originate from a study of blood T cell repertoires in COVID-19. Turning to the study itself: Sites in the United States, Italy and Spain provided acute and convalescent COVID-19 samples. The analysed material was cDNA or gDNA that came from T cells, B-cell-depleted T cells, or PBMCs.

Original data processing: It was from reference gene primer amplification that nucleated cell counts were estimated. The repertoire was sequenced with immunoSEQ multiplex PCR; TCRdb's copy has only in-frame clones and lacks some. The DNA was the basis for D and trimming; V, J and clone size are from that table. Here the sample spans hundreds of thousands of clones, about 85% being singletons. The CDR3 length is 16 residues. V was clipped by 6 bases and J by 3 bases, with 19 bases between them. Per germline, CDR1 SGDLS and CDR2 YYNGEE. The sequencing input was peripheral blood. The source is a woman older than 75 with active or convalescent COVID-19. This chain links TRBV9 with TRBJ1-3; D ambiguous. CDR3 in amino acids: CASTQKPTVSGNTIYF. CDR3 DNA sequence: TGTGCCAGCACCCAAAAACCTACAGTGAGTGGAAACACCATATATTTT.